Detailed here is one TCR beta chain. What it binds is not known. Regarding time point: late sampling 161 to 241 days after vaccination in a few convalescent patients. Noted treatment: roughly 11-day PBMC culture with coronavirus spike peptide pools or control peptides (ViraFEST assay). The Oncomine TCR Beta short-read assay was applied to DNA of cultured CD4+ T cells. TCRdb analysed the PCR reads with MiXCR anew, one entry per CDR3 protein. The sample comprises around 18,000 distinct CDR3 sequences, 51% of which are singletons, and approximately 21% rests with the top ten. The sample is drawn from a study of vaccination and CD4 T cells after COVID-19. V gave up 0 bases and J gave up 1 base, with 12 bases separating them. Germline values: CDR1 MNHNS, CDR2 SASEGT. CDR3 length: 16 amino acids.

The V gene is TRBV6-1, the J gene TRBJ1-1, with D tentatively TRBD1 (6 bases). This receptor was taken from a human donor who had recovered from COVID-19. Sequenced material: CD4+ T cells from blood, cultured in vitro, taken about 7 months after SARS-CoV-2 vaccination. The CDR3 here is CASSEAIGGPNTEAFF. The CDR3 DNA reads as TGTGCCAGCAGTGAAGCTATCGGGGGGCCGAACACTGAAGCTTTCTTT.